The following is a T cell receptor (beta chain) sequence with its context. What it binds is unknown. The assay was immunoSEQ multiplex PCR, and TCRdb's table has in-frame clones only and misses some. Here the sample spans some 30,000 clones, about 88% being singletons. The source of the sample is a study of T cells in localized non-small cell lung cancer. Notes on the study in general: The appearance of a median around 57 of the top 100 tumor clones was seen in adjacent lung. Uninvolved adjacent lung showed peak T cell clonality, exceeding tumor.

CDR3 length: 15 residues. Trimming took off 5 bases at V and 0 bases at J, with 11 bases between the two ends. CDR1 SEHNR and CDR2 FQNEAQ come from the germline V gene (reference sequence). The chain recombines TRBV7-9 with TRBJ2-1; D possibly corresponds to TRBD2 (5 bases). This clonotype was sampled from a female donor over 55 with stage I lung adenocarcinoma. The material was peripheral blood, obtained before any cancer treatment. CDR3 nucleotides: TGTGCCAGCAGCCCACCGGGGAGCTCCTACAATGAGCAGTTCTTC. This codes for CASSPPGSSYNEQFF.